Listed here are 14 T cell receptor beta chains from one sample, sequenced in a study of cytomegalovirus exposure and HLA in healthy donors (dated by TCRdb to about 2017). Libraries were prepared through the immunoSEQ multiplex PCR assay. A mixture of 60 forward primers for TCR Vbeta segments and 13 reverse primers for TCR Jbeta segments was used in the multiplex PCR. As stored in TCRdb, this immuneACCESS dataset retains in-frame rearrangements with V and J assigned. A fraction of the clones does not appear; measured against another copy, unresolved V genes explain less than half of the discrepancy, and the remainder lacks a known reason. This sample lists 45,000 to 60,000 clones; 73% were detected once. About 3% of the sample goes to the ten largest clones. Sequencing input: PBMCs. The receptors were gathered from a man aged 18-30 years in good health and CMV-seronegative.

The chain has TRBV5-1 and TRBJ1-2; D unclear. The CDR3 sequence is 13 residues long. V lost 1 base to trimming and J lost 2 bases, with 6 bases between them. CDR1 and CDR2 (germline): SGHRS, YFSETQ. This CDR3 reads CASSLLQNYGYTF. CDR3 in DNA: TGCGCCAGCAGCTTGTTACAGAACTATGGCTACACCTTC.

The chain uses TRBV10-3 and TRBJ2-5; a weak D match, TRBD1 (7 bases). CDR1 is ENHRY and CDR2 is SYGVKD in the germline V gene. This CDR3 is built from 12 residues. The V end lost 11 bases, the J end lost 5 bases, and 15 bases lay between the germline ends. The CDR3 DNA sequence: TGTGCCTCCAGGGGGGTAGAGGAGACCCAGTACTTC. Its protein is CASRGVEETQYF.

The rearrangement links TRBV7-8 to TRBJ1-3; D unresolved. This CDR3 region has 16 residues. Germline V gene sequence: CDR1 SGHVS, CDR2 FQNEAQ. V was cut by 0 bases and J by 4 bases, with 13 bases left in between. The DNA of the CDR3 is TGTGCCAGCAGCTTAGCCAGGCCGGGGAAAGGAAACACCATATATTTT. This sequence encodes CASSLARPGKGNTIYF.

This clone was counted between two and nine times. J is TRBJ1-2 and V is TRBV6-4; a weak D match, TRBD1 (6 bases). The CDR3 loop spans 14 amino acids. The germline CDR1 and CDR2 sequences are MRHNA and SNTAGT. V lost 9 bases and J 5 bases, leaving 19 bases between the germline ends. CDR3 amino acids: CARTYRTDLYGYTF. DNA of the CDR3: TGTGCCAGGACCTATCGGACAGATCTATATGGCTACACCTTC.

This clone was seen a handful of times. The gene calls are TRBV5-4 and TRBJ2-1; TRBD2 matches 10 bases. V was clipped by 3 bases and J by 0 bases; unmatched bases: 0. The CDR3 runs 15 residues. Germline CDR1 is SGHNT and CDR2 is YYREEE (reference sequence). This CDR3 is CASSSSGSSYNEQFF. In DNA form, the CDR3 reads TGTGCCAGCAGCTCTAGCGGGAGCTCCTACAATGAGCAGTTCTTC.

The chain couples TRBV9 to TRBJ1-6; D is unresolved. The CDR3 sequence is 14 residues long. Trimming removed 0 bases at V and 11 bases at J, with 12 bases between. CDR1 SGDLS and CDR2 YYNGEE come from the germline V gene. This CDR3 reads CASSVGAPRAPLHF. Written as DNA, the CDR3 is TGTGCCAGCAGCGTAGGGGCCCCGCGGGCACCCCTCCACTTT. Based on the CDR3 plus reference TRBV9 and TRBJ1-6, the full variable domain is DSGVTQTPKHLITATGQRVTLRCSPRSGDLSVYWYQQSLDQGLQFLIQYYNGEERAKGNILERFSAQQFPDLHSELNLSSLELGDSALYFCASSVGAPRAPLHFGNGTRLTVT.

The chain recombines TRBV5-1 with TRBJ2-3; no clear D gene. Germline V gene lookup returns CDR1 SGHRS and CDR2 YFSETQ. CDR3 size: 13 residues. V lost 4 bases, J lost 0 bases, and 6 bases lay in between. The DNA of the CDR3 is TGCGCCAGCAGCCTACAGAGCACAGATACGCAGTATTTT. Translation gives CASSLQSTDTQYF.

V usage is TRBV29-1 and J usage is TRBJ2-7; 11 nucleotides match TRBD1. The ends lost 6 bases at V and 1 base at J; junction bases unmatched: 5. CDR3 length: 14 amino acids. Per the germline V gene, CDR1 is SQVTM and CDR2 is ANQGSEA. In nucleotides, the CDR3 is TGCAGCGTCGCGGGACAGGGGGGATCCTACGAGCAGTACTTC. Protein product: CSVAGQGGSYEQYF.

This sequence joins TRBV2 and TRBJ2-4, with D perhaps matching TRBD1 (5 bases). The V gene's germline CDR1 is SNHLY and CDR2 FYNNEI. CDR3 length: 11 residues. The germline V and J ends were trimmed by 7 bases and 12 bases, with 13 bases remaining between them. The chain's CDR3 is CASKTEKGQYF. The CDR3 DNA reads TGTGCCAGCAAGACAGAAAAGGGTCAGTACTTC.

In this sample, this clone turned up a few times. V is TRBV7-8 and J is TRBJ2-7; the match to TRBD2 covers 7 bases. The CDR3 spans 14 residues. The J segment lost 2 bases and the V segment lost 5 bases, leaving 6 bases of the junction unmatched. From germline, CDR1 is SGHVS and CDR2 FQNEAQ. CDR3 bases: TGTGCCAGCAGCCCCTCAAGCGGGGCCTACGAGCAGTACTTC. This encodes CASSPSSGAYEQYF. The variable domain in full, completed from reference TRBV7-8 and TRBJ2-7, reads GAGVSQSPRYKVAKRGQDVALRCDPISGHVSLFWYQQALGQGPEFLTYFQNEAQLDKSGLPSDRFFAERPEGSVSTLKIQRTQQEDSAVYLCASSPSSGAYEQYFGPGTRLTVT.

The rearrangement uses TRBV29-1 and TRBJ1-1; tentatively, D is TRBD1 (5 bases). Per germline, CDR1 SQVTM and CDR2 ANQGSEA. The length of the CDR3 is 12 residues. Trimming stripped 8 bases from V and 2 bases from J, with 12 bases between. Here the CDR3 reads CSYLTVNTEAFF. CDR3 coding DNA: TGCAGCTACCTGACAGTAAACACTGAAGCTTTCTTT. Based on the CDR3 plus reference TRBV29-1 and TRBJ1-1, the full variable domain is SAVISQKPSRDICQRGTSLTIQCQVDSQVTMMFWYRQQPGQSLTLIATANQGSEATYESGFVIDKFPISRPNLTFSTLTVSNMSPEDSSIYLCSYLTVNTEAFFGQGTRLTVV.

The chain employs TRBV27 and TRBJ2-7, with TRBD1 matching over 7 bases. This CDR3 is built from 13 residues. The ends lost 5 bases at V and 6 bases at J; junction bases unmatched: 7. CDR1 and CDR2 (germline): MNHEY, SMNVEV (reference sequence). The CDR3 is CASSQGERLEQYF. CDR3 bases: TGTGCCAGCAGTCAGGGGGAGAGGCTCGAGCAGTACTTC.

The chain joins TRBV29-1 to TRBJ2-2, with 10 bases that match TRBD2. Germline CDR1 reads SQVTM; CDR2 reads ANQGSEA. The CDR3 runs to 14 residues. The V gene end was trimmed by 7 bases and the J gene end by 4 bases; junction bases not matched to a gene: 6. The CDR3 reads CSAGAGGPTGELFF. In DNA, the CDR3 is TGCAGCGCTGGAGCGGGGGGGCCCACCGGGGAGCTGTTTTTT.

This chain uses TRBV30 with TRBJ1-2; D is ambiguous. This CDR3 comprises 11 residues. The V gene lost 3 bases and the J gene lost 8 bases, with 10 bases spanning the gap. Germline V gene sequence: CDR1 GTSNPN, CDR2 SVGIG (reference sequence). CDR3 in amino acids: CAWRVLAGYTF. In DNA form, the CDR3 reads TGTGCCTGGAGGGTTCTCGCGGGCTACACCTTC.